The present T cell receptor (beta chain) was sequenced within a study of CD8+CD57+ T cells in acquired aplastic anemia. The CDR3 spans 10 residues. The V end was cut by 4 bases, the J end by 9 bases, with 9 bases between. Germline V gives CDR1 SQVTM, CDR2 ANQGSEA. Both TCR beta VDJ combination and CDR3 sequence profiling were carried out. Genomic DNA was the template for this profiling. TCRdb re-derived calls from the reads in MiXCR, one entry per CDR3 protein. The sample records 400,000 to 450,000 distinct CDR3 sequences, roughly 64% being singletons. The material sequenced was sorted CD4+, CD8+, or CD8+CD57+ T cells (not recorded which) from PBMCs. This sequence joins TRBV29-1 and TRBJ1-1, with D unclear. This TCR was recovered from a human donor in good health, serving as a control. Written as DNA, the CDR3 is TGCAGCGTTGTTGGCTATCAAGCTTTCTTT. Its protein product is CSVVGYQAFF.